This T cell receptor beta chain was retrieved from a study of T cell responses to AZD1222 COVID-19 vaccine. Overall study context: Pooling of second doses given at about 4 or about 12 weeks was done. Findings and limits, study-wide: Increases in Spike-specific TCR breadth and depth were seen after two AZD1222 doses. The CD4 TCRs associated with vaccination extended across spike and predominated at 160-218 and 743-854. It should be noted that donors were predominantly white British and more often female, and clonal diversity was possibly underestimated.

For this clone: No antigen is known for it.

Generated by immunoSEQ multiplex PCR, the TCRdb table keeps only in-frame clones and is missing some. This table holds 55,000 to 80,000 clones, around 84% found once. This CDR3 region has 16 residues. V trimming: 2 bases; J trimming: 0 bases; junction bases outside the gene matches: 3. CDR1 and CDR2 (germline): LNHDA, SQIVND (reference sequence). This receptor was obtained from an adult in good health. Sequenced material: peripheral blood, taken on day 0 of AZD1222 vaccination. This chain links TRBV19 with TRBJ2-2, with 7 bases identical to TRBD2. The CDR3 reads CASSIILAANTGELFF. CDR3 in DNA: TGTGCCAGTAGTATAATCCTAGCGGCGAACACCGGGGAGCTGTTTTTT.